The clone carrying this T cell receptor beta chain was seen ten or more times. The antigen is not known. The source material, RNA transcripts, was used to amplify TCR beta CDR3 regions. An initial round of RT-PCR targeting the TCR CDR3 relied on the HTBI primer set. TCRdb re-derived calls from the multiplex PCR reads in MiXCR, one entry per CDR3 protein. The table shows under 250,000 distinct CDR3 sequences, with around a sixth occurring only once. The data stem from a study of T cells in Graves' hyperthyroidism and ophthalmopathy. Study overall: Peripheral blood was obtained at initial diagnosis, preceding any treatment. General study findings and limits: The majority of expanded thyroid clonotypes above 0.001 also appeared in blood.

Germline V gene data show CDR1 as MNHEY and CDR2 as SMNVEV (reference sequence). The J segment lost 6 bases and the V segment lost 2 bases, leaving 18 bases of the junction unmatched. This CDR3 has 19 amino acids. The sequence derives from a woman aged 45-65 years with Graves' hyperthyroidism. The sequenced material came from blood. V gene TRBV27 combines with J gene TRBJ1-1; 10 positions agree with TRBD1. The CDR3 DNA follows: TGTGCCAGCAGTTTAAAGGGGACAGGGACAGGGGCGGTCTTGGCTGAAGCTTTCTTT. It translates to CASSLKGTGTGAVLAEAFF.